These 31 T cell receptor beta chains share one sample of origin, sequenced in a study of T cell repertoires in cytomegalovirus infection. In TCRdb, the reads were re-called with MiXCR into one record per CDR3 protein. The sample holds 210,000 or so distinct CDR3 sequences, about 7% seen once. The sequenced material came from PBMCs. The receptors originated from a human donor in good health (CMV status not recorded). Some clones in this sample may be carry-over from other donors' samples.

Many counts were recorded for this clonotype. This sequence joins TRBV5-5 and TRBJ2-7; possible D gene TRBD1, 6 bases. Germline-derived CDR1 and CDR2 are SGHKS and YYEKEE (reference sequence). The CDR3 is made up of 14 amino acids. The V end lost 4 bases, the J end lost 2 bases, and 13 bases lay between the germline ends. The CDR3 reads CASSITGNTYEQYF. The DNA for the CDR3 is TGTGCCAGCAGCATTACAGGGAATACCTACGAGCAGTACTTC.

This clonotype was picked up many times. The chain couples TRBV28 to TRBJ2-3, with D possibly matching TRBD2 (5 bases). This CDR3 region has 14 residues. Germline CDR1 is MDHEN and CDR2 is SYDVKM. V was trimmed by 6 bases and J by 6 bases, leaving 16 bases between them. The DNA for the CDR3 is TGTGCCAGCAGAGCTCCACTAGGGTCGGATACGCAGTATTTT. As protein: CASRAPLGSDTQYF.

In its sample, this clonotype was seen a few times. CDR3 DNA sequence: TGCAGTGCTACCATCTCCTACGAGCAGTACTTC. Translating gives CSATISYEQYF. The chain links TRBV20-1 to TRBJ2-7; no firm D call. The V and J ends lost 4 bases and 0 bases respectively, with 4 bases between them. Germline lookup yields CDR1 DFQATT and CDR2 SNEGSKA (reference sequence). The CDR3 spans 11 residues.

This clonotype came up many times. V and J are TRBV29-1 and TRBJ2-7; D not resolved. Trimming removed 3 bases from V and 6 bases from J, with 12 bases in between. The CDR3 totals 12 residues. Germline loops: CDR1 SQVTM, CDR2 ANQGSEA. The CDR3 nucleotides are TGCAGCGTTGAGTGGCCTCGAGGCGAGCAGTACTTC. This sequence encodes CSVEWPRGEQYF.

This clonotype was seen repeatedly, ten times or more. In DNA, the CDR3 is TGTGCCAGCAGAGACAGGGACAGGGGATTGTTTTTT. Translated, it gives CASRDRDRGLFF. V and J are TRBV6-6 and TRBJ1-4; TRBD1 agrees at 10 bases. The germline CDR1 and CDR2 sequences are MNHNY and SVGAGI (reference sequence). Losses at the gene ends were 6 bases for V and 15 bases for J; bases not matched to a gene: 7. This CDR3 comprises 12 residues.

Ten or more counts support this clonotype. This sequence joins TRBV28 and TRBJ1-2; D might be TRBD1 (5 bases). The CDR3 loop spans 15 amino acids. Per the germline V gene, CDR1 is MDHEN and CDR2 is SYDVKM. Trimming left V 5 bases short and J 7 bases short, with 20 bases between. The CDR3 loop reads CASSILGGGSGGYTF. The CDR3 nucleotides read TGTGCCAGCAGTATTCTCGGGGGGGGGTCAGGTGGCTACACCTTC.

At least ten counts were recorded for this clonotype. The chain is built from TRBV7-2 and TRBJ2-7, with 12 bases identical to TRBD1. Looked up from germline, CDR1 is SGHTA and CDR2 is FQGNSA. CDR3 length: 18 residues. Germline trimming cut 2 bases from V and 4 bases from J; bases unmatched to any gene: 12. The CDR3 sequence: CASSLRVRAGQGAYEQYF. The CDR3 nucleotides are TGTGCCAGCAGCTTAAGGGTTCGGGCGGGACAGGGGGCTTACGAGCAGTACTTC.

This clonotype was found many times. The chain combines TRBV29-1 with TRBJ1-1; D is ambiguous. CDR1 SQVTM and CDR2 ANQGSEA come from the germline V gene. The length of the CDR3 is 10 residues. Trimming left V 7 bases short and J 1 base short, with 4 bases between. The CDR3 protein is CSAQNTEAFF. The CDR3 DNA reads as TGCAGCGCCCAGAACACTGAAGCTTTCTTT.

This clonotype has at least ten counts. This rearrangement joins TRBV19 to TRBJ2-1; D tentatively reads TRBD1 or TRBD2 (5 bases each). Trimming cost V 8 bases and J 4 bases, with 15 bases left between them. The CDR3 is 14 amino acids. CDR1 is LNHDA, CDR2 SQIVND, per germline (reference sequence). CDR3 nucleotides: TGTGCCAGTGGGGCCGGGGAGAGATACAATGAGCAGTTCTTC. Protein product: CASGAGERYNEQFF.

This clonotype was detected ten times or more. This chain joins TRBV6-6 and TRBJ1-3; D remains ambiguous. Germline V gene lookup returns CDR1 MNHNY and CDR2 SVGAGI (reference sequence). V was pared by 8 bases and J by 4 bases, with 12 bases between. This CDR3 is built from 13 residues. CDR3 region: CASYAELGNTIYF. For the CDR3, the DNA is TGTGCCAGCTATGCAGAGCTCGGAAACACCATATATTTT.

The table lists this clonotype with many counts. V gene TRBV7-9 combines with J gene TRBJ2-3; D is perhaps TRBD2 (6 bases). V dropped 6 bases and J dropped 6 bases, with 16 bases sitting between them. CDR3 length equals 14 residues. Germline assignment: CDR1 SEHNR and CDR2 FQNEAQ (reference sequence). The CDR3 DNA reads TGTGCCAGCAGAGGTCGCGGGGCAACGGATACGCAGTATTTT. This codes for CASRGRGATDTQYF.

This clonotype was seen many times. This chain joins TRBV7-2 and TRBJ1-1; D is perhaps TRBD1 (5 bases). Germline lookup yields CDR1 SGHTA and CDR2 FQGNSA. The CDR3 sequence is 16 residues long. V lost 2 bases to trimming and J lost 3 bases, with 16 bases between them. CDR3 bases: TGTGCCAGCAGCTTAATATCCGGGGGATCGGACACTGAAGCTTTCTTT. Translating gives CASSLISGGSDTEAFF. Complete variable domain (other parts from reference TRBV7-2 and TRBJ1-1): GAGVSQSPSNKVTEKGKDVELRCDPISGHTALYWYRQSLGQGLEFLIYFQGNSAPDKSGLPSDRFSAERTGGSVSTLTIQRTQQEDSAVYLCASSLISGGSDTEAFFGQGTRLTVV.

This clonotype showed up many times. This sequence joins TRBV28 and TRBJ1-2; a possible D gene is TRBD1 (5 bases). The CDR3 is made up of 15 amino acids. Germline loops: CDR1 MDHEN, CDR2 SYDVKM. V lost 7 bases to trimming and J lost 5 bases, with 20 bases between them. In nucleotides, the CDR3 is TGTGCCAGCAACCGAAGACCCCAGGGATTGTATGGCTACACCTTC. It yields the protein CASNRRPQGLYGYTF.

The table lists this clonotype with many counts. This chain links TRBV7-6 with TRBJ2-3; D not resolved. The CDR3 is 14 amino acids. Between the trimmed V and J ends, which lost 5 bases and 0 bases, there was a span of 9 bases. Germline assignment: CDR1 SGHVS and CDR2 FNYEAQ. The CDR3, as DNA: TGTGCCAGCAGCGCCGGACGGAGCACAGATACGCAGTATTTT. This codes for CASSAGRSTDTQYF.

This clonotype was observed many times. V usage is TRBV6-2 or TRBV6-3 and J usage is TRBJ1-5; D not resolved. The germline V and J ends were trimmed by 2 bases and 4 bases, with 6 bases remaining between them. Looked up from germline, CDR1 is MNHEY and CDR2 is SVGEGT. The CDR3 runs 13 residues. In DNA form, the CDR3 reads TGTGCCAGCAGTTACACGGGGAATCAGCCCCAGCATTTT. Its protein is CASSYTGNQPQHF.

This clonotype was picked up many times. The chain uses TRBV12-3 or TRBV12-4 and TRBJ1-2; D is unclear. The V end was cut by 6 bases, the J end by 3 bases, with 11 bases between. This CDR3 is 13 amino acids long. The CDR3 DNA sequence: TGTGCCAGCAGCCCTCAGTACTACTATGGCTACACCTTC. This encodes CASSPQYYYGYTF.

This clonotype was found many times. The chain is built from TRBV28 and TRBJ2-7; 10 nucleotides agree with TRBD2. V shed 6 bases, J shed 5 bases, and the junction held 10 bases outside the gene matches. This CDR3 is 15 amino acids long. Germline assignment: CDR1 MDHEN and CDR2 SYDVKM. The CDR3 nucleotides read TGTGCCAGCAGCCTCCTGAGCGGGGGGGCCCACGAGCAGTACTTC. Translated: CASSLLSGGAHEQYF.

On this clonotype: Its ends do not fully match the called genes, so a read error is possible. This chain's CDR3 is CASSLDSNQLQHF. The CDR3 DNA follows: TGTGCTAGCAGCCTGGACAGCAATCAGCTCCAGCATTTT. V usage is TRBV7-2 and J usage is TRBJ1-5; maybe TRBD1 (6 bases). CDR1 is SGHTA, CDR2 FQGNSA, per germline. CDR3 length: 13 residues. The full variable domain, with the rest looked up from reference TRBV7-2 and TRBJ1-5, is GAGVSQSPSNKVTEKGKDVELRCDPISGHTALYWYRQSLGQGLEFLIYFQGNSAPDKSGLPSDRFSAERTGGSVSTLTIQRTQQEDSAVYLCASSLDSNQLQHFGDGTRLSIL.

This clonotype was detected ten times or more. V gene TRBV7-9 combines with J gene TRBJ2-1; weak D call: TRBD1 (6 bases). Germline CDR1 is SEHNR and CDR2 is FQNEAQ (reference sequence). With 5 bases removed from V and 4 bases from J, the gap between germline ends came to 15 bases. The CDR3 spans 15 residues. The CDR3 sequence is CASSDHRDIYNEQFF. CDR3 DNA sequence: TGTGCCAGCAGCGACCACCGGGACATTTACAATGAGCAGTTCTTC.

There are a few counts of this clonotype. V and J are TRBV25-1 and TRBJ1-2; D not resolved. Per germline, CDR1 MGHDK and CDR2 SYGVNS. Trimming shortened V by 2 bases and J by 5 bases, and 12 bases separated the two germline ends. The CDR3 loop spans 14 amino acids. The CDR3 reads CASSEELGLYGYTF. CDR3 nucleotide sequence: TGTGCCAGCAGTGAAGAATTAGGCCTTTATGGCTACACCTTC.

The gene calls are TRBV3-1 and TRBJ2-5; D ambiguous. This CDR3 comprises 15 residues. Trimming took 0 bases from V and 5 from J, leaving 13 bases between them. CDR1 and CDR2 (germline): LGHDT, YNNKEL (reference sequence). The CDR3 region is CASSQDGRAEETQYF. As DNA, the CDR3 is TGTGCCAGCAGCCAAGATGGCCGGGCGGAGGAGACCCAGTACTTC.

There are a few counts of this clonotype. The rearrangement uses TRBV4-2 and TRBJ2-7; no firm D call. This CDR3 has 15 residues. CDR1 LGHNA and CDR2 YNFKEQ come from the germline V gene. Trimming took 0 bases from V and 2 from J, leaving 11 bases between them. The CDR3, as DNA: TGTGCCAGCAGCCAAGATCCCGCGGTTACCTACGAGCAGTACTTC. Residues: CASSQDPAVTYEQYF.

This clonotype was seen repeatedly, ten times or more. J is TRBJ1-1 and V is TRBV10-3; 7 bases agree with TRBD1. Germline CDR1 reads ENHRY; CDR2 reads SYGVKD. The length of the CDR3 is 13 residues. The J segment lost 6 bases and the V segment lost 5 bases, leaving 6 bases of the junction unmatched. CDR3: CAISTGEDSEAFF. In nucleotides, the CDR3 is TGTGCCATCAGTACAGGGGAGGACTCTGAAGCTTTCTTT.

The sample holds many counts of this clonotype. The chain is built from TRBV5-6 and TRBJ2-6, with TRBD1 identical over 8 bases. J lost 2 bases, V lost 3 bases, and 7 bases had no gene match. CDR1 SGHDT and CDR2 YYEEEE come from the germline V gene. The CDR3 runs to 17 residues. The CDR3 region is CASSWLTDRAGANVLTF. The CDR3 DNA reads TGTGCCAGCAGCTGGCTGACGGACAGGGCTGGGGCCAACGTCCTGACTTTC.

In its sample, this clonotype was seen many times. The chain recombines TRBV7-2 with TRBJ2-1; possibly TRBD1 or TRBD2 for D (7 bases each). Trimming removed 1 base at V and 6 bases at J, with 16 bases between. CDR1 is SGHTA and CDR2 is FQGNSA in the germline V gene. The CDR3 consists of 16 residues. Written as DNA, the CDR3 is TGTGCCAGCAGCTTAGAGGGGAGGGGGCTAGGCAATGAGCAGTTCTTC. Protein product: CASSLEGRGLGNEQFF.

This clonotype was observed many times. The V call is TRBV7-2, the J call TRBJ2-1, with D perhaps assigned TRBD1 or TRBD2 (5 bases each). This CDR3 has 17 residues. The V end lost 3 bases, the J end lost 4 bases, and 19 bases lay between the germline ends. Germline V CDR1 and CDR2: SGHTA, FQGNSA. The CDR3 region is CASSFGAVGRGYNEQFF. The CDR3 DNA follows: TGTGCCAGCAGCTTTGGGGCGGTCGGACGGGGTTACAATGAGCAGTTCTTC.

This clonotype was observed many times. The chain recombines TRBV28 with TRBJ2-1; 11 bases line up with TRBD2. The CDR3 consists of 18 residues. Losses at the gene ends were 2 bases for V and 4 bases for J; bases not matched to a gene: 10. Looked up from germline, CDR1 is MDHEN and CDR2 is SYDVKM. The CDR3 here is CASSLEGLAGGPYNEQFF. In DNA, the CDR3 is TGTGCCAGCAGTTTAGAGGGCCTAGCGGGGGGACCGTACAATGAGCAGTTCTTC. The complete variable domain, with remaining parts taken from reference TRBV28 and TRBJ2-1, reads DVKVTQSSRYLVKRTGEKVFLECVQDMDHENMFWYRQDPGLGLRLIYFSYDVKMKEKGDIPEGYSVSREKKERFSLILESASTNQTSMYLCASSLEGLAGGPYNEQFFGPGTRLTVL.

This clonotype has ten or more counts. The rearrangement links TRBV6-1 to TRBJ1-1; D gene ambiguous. The V gene's germline CDR1 is MNHNS and CDR2 SASEGT. This CDR3 region has 13 residues. V lost 3 bases and J 4 bases, leaving 9 bases between the germline ends. The CDR3 region is CASSDGWGTEAFF. In nucleotides, the CDR3 is TGTGCCAGCAGTGACGGTTGGGGCACTGAAGCTTTCTTT.

In its sample, this clonotype was seen a few times. The chain recombines TRBV12-5 with TRBJ2-1, with no clear D. The germline V and J ends were trimmed by 2 bases and 4 bases, with 0 bases remaining between them. The CDR3 loop spans 11 amino acids. Germline V gives CDR1 LGHNT, CDR2 FRNRAP. The CDR3 DNA reads as TGTGCTAGTGGTTTGTACAATGAGCAGTTCTTC. Translating it yields CASGLYNEQFF.

This clonotype was found a few times. The rearrangement joins TRBV7-2 to TRBJ1-4; 7 nucleotides agree with TRBD1. This CDR3 spans 15 amino acids. Germline assignment: CDR1 SGHTA and CDR2 FQGNSA. V dropped 4 bases and J dropped 8; count of bases not matched to a gene: 10. The CDR3 DNA sequence: TGTGCCAGCAGCTCAACCGGGACAGAACGGGAAAAACTGTTTTTT. As protein: CASSSTGTEREKLFF. Variable domain in full (rest from reference TRBV7-2 and TRBJ1-4): GAGVSQSPSNKVTEKGKDVELRCDPISGHTALYWYRQSLGQGLEFLIYFQGNSAPDKSGLPSDRFSAERTGGSVSTLTIQRTQQEDSAVYLCASSSTGTEREKLFFGSGTQLSVL.

The chain recombines TRBV18 with TRBJ2-1; D is unresolved. Trimming took 1 base from V and 13 from J, leaving 8 bases between them. The germline gives CDR1 KGHSH, CDR2 LQKENI. The CDR3 has 11 residues. In DNA, the CDR3 is TGTGCCAGCTCACCACAGGGTGATCAGTTCTTC. Its protein is CASSPQGDQFF.